These T cell receptor beta chains were read from a single sample in a study of T cells after yellow fever vaccination. TCRdb itself ran the 5' RACE reads through MiXCR, one entry per CDR3 protein. Seen here are hundreds of thousands of distinct CDR3 sequences, around an eighth observed once, and the top ten hold about 16%. Here the sequenced sample was PBMCs, taken on the day of the yellow fever booster vaccination. The receptors stem from a man aged 25-45 years who received the YFV17D yellow fever vaccine. The CDR3 runs from the conserved cysteine through the conserved F or W. The D gene is left open where the match is weak. Clone sizes are given selectively: once, few, many, or a class where the clone is expanded.

abundance,j_gene,d_gene,v_gene,CDR3nt,CDR3aa
.,TRBJ2-1,.,TRBV29-1,TGCAGCGCTCGATGGGCGAGCAATGAGCAGTTCTTC,CSARWASNEQFF
.,TRBJ2-7,.,TRBV3-1,TGTGCCAGCAGCCACGACGATTACTACGAGCAGTACTTC,CASSHDDYYEQYF
few,TRBJ1-4,.,TRBV7-2,TGTGCCAGCAGGTCACCGGGCTCCCCAGAAAAACTGTTTTTT,CASRSPGSPEKLFF
.,TRBJ2-5,TRBD2,TRBV5-4,TGTGCCAGCAGCTTGTCGGGCCAGCGGGAAGGGAGTAAGACCCAGTACTTC,CASSLSGQREGSKTQYF
.,TRBJ2-1,TRBD2,TRBV4-1,TGCGCCAGCAGCCAAGATGTAGCAGCGGGAGGTTACAATGAGCAGTTCTTC,CASSQDVAAGGYNEQFF
.,TRBJ2-1,.,TRBV7-6,TGTGCCAGCAGCTTAGAAAAACTCCACTCCTACAATGAGCAGTTCTTC,CASSLEKLHSYNEQFF
.,TRBJ2-1,.,TRBV20-1,TGCAGTGCCGAAGATCAGGGACTTTATGAGCAGTTCTTC,CSAEDQGLYEQFF
.,TRBJ1-1,.,TRBV7-2,TGTGCCAGCAGCAAACTTGGGGCGGGGACTGAAGCTTTCTTT,CASSKLGAGTEAFF
few,TRBJ1-5,.,TRBV3-1,TGTGCCAGCAGCCAGGTCGACTTGGGCCCCCAGCATTTT,CASSQVDLGPQHF
.,TRBJ2-5,.,TRBV12-3/TRBV12-4,TGTGCCAGCAGTTTTAATCCAGGAAAAGAGACCCAGTACTTC,CASSFNPGKETQYF
.,TRBJ2-7,.,TRBV18,TGTGCCAGCTCACCAAGTGCCGACGGCTACGAGCAGTACTTC,CASSPSADGYEQYF
.,TRBJ2-7,.,TRBV12-3/TRBV12-4,TGTGCCAGCAGGAGTCCGGCGGGTTACGAGCAGTACTTC,CASRSPAGYEQYF
.,TRBJ2-5,TRBD2,TRBV20-1,TGCAGTGCTAGTGGGGCTAGCGGGAGGCAAGAGACCCAGTACTTC,CSASGASGRQETQYF
few,TRBJ2-1,TRBD2,TRBV15,TGTGCCACCAGCAGGAATCCGATAGCGGGGGGTAGTGAGCAGTTCTTC,CATSRNPIAGGSEQFF
.,TRBJ2-2,TRBD2,TRBV5-1,TGCGCCAGCAGGGCCGGGACTAGCGGGTCGGCCGGGGAGCTGTTTTTT,CASRAGTSGSAGELFF
.,TRBJ1-4,.,TRBV29-1,TGCAGCGTTGAAGGGACGGGGAATGAAAAACTGTTTTTT,CSVEGTGNEKLFF
few,TRBJ2-7,.,TRBV7-9,TGTGCCAGCAGCGATGGGGTGCAGTACTTC,CASSDGVQYF
few,TRBJ2-1,.,TRBV5-6,TGTGCCAGCAGCTTTCGGCTAGCGAGGGATGAGCAGTTCTTC,CASSFRLARDEQFF
many,TRBJ2-5,.,TRBV12-3/TRBV12-4,TGTGCCAGCAACGGACAGCTGGGAGAGACCCAGTACTTC,CASNGQLGETQYF
many,TRBJ2-7,TRBD1,TRBV7-2,TGCGCCAGCAGCTTCGGACAGGGGCCGTACGAGCAGTACTTC,CASSFGQGPYEQYF
.,TRBJ1-4,.,TRBV7-9,TGTGCCAGCAGCTTCGGGTTCTCCGGTGAAAAACTGTTTTTT,CASSFGFSGEKLFF
.,TRBJ2-5,TRBD2,TRBV29-1,TGCAGCGTTGTACTAGCGGGGGGGCGAATCGGAGAGACCCAGTACTTC,CSVVLAGGRIGETQYF
few,TRBJ1-1,TRBD1,TRBV4-1,TGCGCCAGCAGCCAAGTTGGGACAGGGATGAACACTGAAGCTTTCTTT,CASSQVGTGMNTEAFF
few,TRBJ1-3,.,TRBV7-9,TGTGCCAGCAGCTTAGACAGGGCCGACAACACCATATATTTT,CASSLDRADNTIYF
.,TRBJ1-6,.,TRBV5-6,TGTGCCAGCAGCTCGGACAGCCGAAATTCACCCCTCCACTTT,CASSSDSRNSPLHF
.,TRBJ1-2,.,TRBV20-1,TGCAGACCGACGGAGAACTATGGCTACACCTTC,CRPTENYGYTF
few,TRBJ1-1,TRBD1,TRBV27,TGTGCCAGCAGTTTTATCCAGAAGCCAGGGGGCACTGAAGCCTTCTTT,CASSFIQKPGGTEAFF
few,TRBJ2-1,TRBD2,TRBV27,TGTGCCAGCAGTTGGGACTATAACTACTACAATGAGCAGTTCTTC,CASSWDYNYYNEQFF
few,TRBJ2-6,.,TRBV6-5,TGTGCCAGCAGTTACGAGGGAACTGGGGCCAACGTCCTGACTTTC,CASSYEGTGANVLTF